These 25 T cell receptor beta chains were all obtained from the same sample, sequenced in a study of T cell responses to AZD1222 COVID-19 vaccine. Here immunoSEQ multiplex PCR was the method, and the copy in TCRdb shows in-frame clones only, minus some. Of more than 150,000 clones listed, more than 75% are singletons. Here the sequenced sample was peripheral blood, taken on day 0 of AZD1222 vaccination. The receptors originated from an adult in good health.

The rearrangement uses TRBV28 and TRBJ2-1, with D hard to call. This CDR3 is 17 amino acids long. Per germline, CDR1 MDHEN and CDR2 SYDVKM. V dropped 0 bases and J dropped 9 bases, with 21 bases sitting between them. The CDR3 nucleotides read TGTGCCAGCAGTTTATGCTGGTGGGGTCGGGTAGCTGGTGAGCAGTTCTTC. Translation: CASSLCWWGRVAGEQFF.

This clone has only one observation. This sequence joins TRBV5-1 and TRBJ2-7; D is undetermined. V lost 1 base and J lost 2, with 7 bases in between. The CDR3 loop spans 13 amino acids. Per the germline V gene, CDR1 is SGHRS and CDR2 is YFSETQ. This CDR3 is CASSLNPPYEQYF. In DNA form, the CDR3 reads TGCGCCAGCAGCTTGAATCCTCCCTACGAGCAGTACTTC.

This chain joins TRBV29-1 and TRBJ2-4; the match to TRBD2 covers 13 bases. V gave up 4 bases and J gave up 3 bases; unmatched junction bases: 12. Per the germline V gene, CDR1 is SQVTM and CDR2 is ANQGSEA. The CDR3 runs 18 residues. The CDR3 here is CSVVRLAGGRSGKNIQYF. The CDR3 DNA follows: TGCAGCGTTGTTCGACTAGCGGGGGGTCGATCGGGCAAAAACATTCAGTACTTC.

The chain is built from TRBV28 and TRBJ1-1; D possibly corresponds to TRBD1 (5 bases). Deletions cut 4 bases from V and 1 base from J, with 13 bases between. Looked up from germline, CDR1 is MDHEN and CDR2 is SYDVKM. The CDR3 covers 15 residues. In DNA form, the CDR3 reads TGTGCCAGCAGTTCCACGGGACCAAAGAACACTGAAGCTTTCTTT. Translated: CASSSTGPKNTEAFF.

The chain uses TRBV9 and TRBJ2-7; perhaps TRBD1 as D (7 bases). The germline V gene encodes CDR1 SGDLS and CDR2 YYNGEE. The V gene lost 4 bases and the J gene lost 4 bases, with 15 bases spanning the gap. The CDR3 is 14 residues long. The CDR3 coding sequence is TGTGCCAGCAGCCTCGGGCAGGGGGGTTACGAGCAGTACTTC. This codes for CASSLGQGGYEQYF.

The V call is TRBV5-1, the J call TRBJ1-2; D gene unclear. CDR3 length equals 13 residues. Deletions cut 0 bases from V and 3 bases from J, with 6 bases between. Germline V CDR1 and CDR2: SGHRS, YFSETQ. CDR3 in DNA: TGCGCCAGCAGCTTGGCAGGTGACTATGGCTACACCTTC. Its translation: CASSLAGDYGYTF.

J is TRBJ2-7 and V is TRBV7-9, with 10 bases aligning to TRBD2. The J segment lost 3 bases and the V segment lost 3 bases, leaving 17 bases of the junction unmatched. Germline V gene sequence: CDR1 SEHNR, CDR2 FQNEAQ (reference sequence). The CDR3 is 19 residues long. CDR3 sequence reads: CASSFPPSGSAREYYEQYF. CDR3 DNA: TGTGCCAGCAGCTTCCCGCCTAGCGGGAGTGCTAGGGAGTACTACGAGCAGTACTTC.

With regard to this clone: It is likely a read error, because the conserved phenylalanine at the end of the CDR3 is missing. J is TRBJ1-1 and V is TRBV12-5, with D perhaps matching TRBD1 (6 bases). The CDR3 sequence is 14 residues long. The germline V gene has CDR1 LGHNT and CDR2 FRNRAP. Trimming shortened V by 5 bases and J by 4 bases, and 14 bases separated the two germline ends. CDR3: CASGGGSGATEAFS. CDR3 nucleotide sequence: TGTGCTAGTGGTGGGGGGTCGGGGGCCACTGAAGCTTTCTCT.

This chain connects TRBV5-8 to TRBJ2-1; weak D call: TRBD2 (5 bases). V dropped 4 bases and J dropped 5 bases, with 19 bases sitting between them. Germline CDR1 reads SGHTS; CDR2 reads YDEGEE. The length of the CDR3 is 16 residues. DNA for the CDR3: TGTGCCAGCAGCCCGAAACATCCCACTAGTCACAATGAGCAGTTCTTC. It translates to CASSPKHPTSHNEQFF.

The chain is built from TRBV7-9 and TRBJ2-5; D not resolved. The germline V and J ends were trimmed by 5 bases and 0 bases, with 7 bases remaining between them. The CDR3 sequence is 13 residues long. Germline loops: CDR1 SEHNR, CDR2 FQNEAQ (reference sequence). The CDR3 loop is CASSLQYQETQYF. CDR3 in DNA: TGTGCCAGCAGCCTACAGTACCAAGAGACCCAGTACTTC.

The chain links TRBV5-8 to TRBJ1-1; D not resolved. The V end lost 0 bases, the J end lost 6 bases, and 15 bases lay between the germline ends. The CDR3 covers 15 residues. In germline, CDR1 is SGHTS, CDR2 YDEGEE. CDR3 nucleotides: TGTGCCAGCAGCTTGGGGGTCCTAGTCTTACCTGAAGCTTTCTTT. Translated: CASSLGVLVLPEAFF.

In DNA form, the CDR3 reads TGTGCCAGCAGCTTAGGACAGGGTACAGCTTTCTTT. It specifies CASSLGQGTAFF. V and J are TRBV7-9 and TRBJ1-1, with 7 bases fitting TRBD1. The CDR3 consists of 12 residues. Germline V gives CDR1 SEHNR, CDR2 FQNEAQ (reference sequence). V lost 1 base and J lost 10; bases outside the gene matches: 3.

The V gene is TRBV18, the J gene TRBJ2-1, with D hard to call. This CDR3 has 15 residues. Germline CDR1 and CDR2: KGHSH and LQKENI. Trimming cost V 3 bases and J 4 bases, with 13 bases left between them. The CDR3 sequence is CASSPPRVRYNEQFF. CDR3 DNA: TGTGCCAGCTCACCTCCGAGAGTTCGGTACAATGAGCAGTTCTTC.

This clone was seen only once. This chain uses TRBV28 with TRBJ2-3, with D perhaps matching TRBD1 or TRBD2 (5 bases each). Germline-derived CDR1 and CDR2 are MDHEN and SYDVKM. The CDR3 runs to 17 residues. Between the trimmed V and J ends, which lost 1 base and 2 bases, there was a span of 16 bases. The CDR3 nucleotides read TGTGCCAGCAGTTTATCGGCAGGGAGAGCCCACACAGATACGCAGTATTTT. Amino acids: CASSLSAGRAHTDTQYF.

The rearrangement uses TRBV25-1 and TRBJ2-7; D is unresolved. V lost 2 bases, J lost 7 bases, and 6 bases lay in between. Germline CDR1 reads MGHDK; CDR2 reads SYGVNS. This CDR3 contains 11 residues. The CDR3 here is CASSEIVEQYF. The CDR3 region has the DNA TGTGCCAGCAGTGAAATAGTTGAGCAGTACTTC.

This rearrangement joins TRBV2 to TRBJ2-7; 11 bases line up with TRBD1. V dropped 7 bases and J dropped 4; count of bases not matched to a gene: 3. The CDR3 extends over 13 amino acids. Germline assignment: CDR1 SNHLY and CDR2 FYNNEI. The CDR3 sequence is CASNRDRGYEQYF. The CDR3 nucleotides read TGTGCCAGCAACCGGGACAGGGGGTACGAGCAGTACTTC.

The chain links TRBV27 to TRBJ1-1; D gene unclear. CDR3 length equals 13 residues. CDR1 is MNHEY and CDR2 is SMNVEV in the germline V gene (reference sequence). V gave up 3 bases and J gave up 4 bases, with 9 bases separating them. CDR3: CASSFPGSTEAFF. In DNA, the CDR3 is TGTGCCAGCAGTTTTCCGGGTAGCACTGAAGCTTTCTTT.

Here the CDR3 DNA reads TGTGCCAGCAAGACCCAGGGAAGAGCAAGCTACGAGCAGTACTTC. Translation gives CASKTQGRASYEQYF. The chain couples TRBV2 to TRBJ2-7; maybe TRBD1 (5 bases). Trimming took off 7 bases at V and 3 bases at J, with 19 bases between the two ends. Germline V gene data show CDR1 as SNHLY and CDR2 as FYNNEI. The CDR3 contains 15 residues.

The chain is built from TRBV10-3 and TRBJ1-2; 7 positions match TRBD1. Germline assignment: CDR1 ENHRY and CDR2 SYGVKD. This CDR3 is 12 amino acids long. V gave up 9 bases and J gave up 7 bases; unmatched junction bases: 8. The DNA of the CDR3 is TGTGCCATTCATGGGCAGGGGGGTGGCTACACCTTC. Its translation: CAIHGQGGGYTF.

This clone appeared once. V is TRBV7-3 and J is TRBJ1-1; no clear D gene. V was clipped by 0 bases and J by 5 bases, with 22 bases between them. CDR1 SGHTA and CDR2 FQGTGA come from the germline V gene. The CDR3 spans 18 residues. CDR3 in DNA: TGTGCCAGCAGCTTAACCCCCCCGGCCGACACTATAACAACTGAAGCTTTCTTT. Translating gives CASSLTPPADTITTEAFF.

The chain joins TRBV3-1 (or the pseudogene TRBV3-2) to TRBJ2-1; 7 bases align to TRBD1. This CDR3 region has 16 residues. Germline V gene data show CDR1 as LGHDT and CDR2 as YNNKEL (reference sequence). With 4 bases clipped from V and 4 bases from J, the junction kept 10 bases outside the gene matches. The CDR3 region is CASSRVRDRGYNEQFF. The CDR3 DNA reads TGTGCCAGCAGCCGCGTCCGGGACAGAGGTTACAATGAGCAGTTCTTC.

Here the CDR3 reads CASSDRQGLGSNEQFF. The DNA of the CDR3 is TGTGCCAGCAGTGACCGACAGGGTCTCGGTTCAAATGAGCAGTTCTTC. The gene calls are TRBV6-4 and TRBJ2-1; TRBD1 aligns across 7 bases. This CDR3 is 16 amino acids long. With 2 bases clipped from V and 7 bases from J, the junction kept 11 bases outside the gene matches. Germline loops: CDR1 MRHNA, CDR2 SNTAGT.

The genes are TRBV6-5 and TRBJ1-1; D gene ambiguous. The V and J ends lost 10 bases and 1 base respectively, with 16 bases between them. The CDR3 runs 14 residues. Germline CDR1 is MNHEY and CDR2 is SVGAGI. The CDR3 here is CATRVGRANTEAFF. CDR3 in DNA: TGTGCCACAAGGGTCGGAAGGGCGAACACTGAAGCTTTCTTT.

The chain couples TRBV19 to TRBJ1-1; 9 bases match TRBD1. V trimming: 6 bases; J trimming: 8 bases; junction bases outside the gene matches: 4. CDR1 is LNHDA, CDR2 SQIVND, per germline (reference sequence). The CDR3 has 12 residues. This CDR3 is CASRAGTGEAFF. The CDR3 coding sequence is TGTGCCAGTAGGGCCGGGACAGGGGAAGCTTTCTTT.

This chain joins TRBV5-1 and TRBJ2-3; 8 nucleotides align to TRBD2. V lost 4 bases to trimming and J lost 1 base; unmatched junction nucleotides: 2. In germline, CDR1 is SGHRS, CDR2 YFSETQ. The CDR3 is made up of 14 amino acids. DNA for the CDR3: TGCGCCAGCAGCATTAGCGGGGGCACAGATACGCAGTATTTT. This sequence encodes CASSISGGTDTQYF.